This T cell receptor beta chain was profiled in a study of T-cell reconstitution after alpha-beta-depleted transplantation in children. On this clonotype itself: As yet, its antigen is unknown.

The CDR3 runs 13 residues. V was shortened by 7 bases and J by 6 bases, with 18 bases between the two germline ends. Germline lookup yields CDR1 SQVTM and CDR2 ANQGSEA. Study-level points and caveats: Reportedly, only several hundred clones from non-depleted graft cells drove alpha-beta T-cell counts at about two months. One year after transplant, T-cell counts and diversity came mostly from newly produced T cells.

The library targeted TCRbeta and was prepared with unique molecular identifiers. TCRdb re-called the PCR reads with MiXCR, one entry per CDR3 protein. The table includes 90,000 to 100,000 distinct CDR3 sequences, around a quarter detected once. This specimen consisted of PBMCs, obtained before TCRalphabeta/CD19-depleted stem cell transplant. This receptor was taken from a boy aged 2-15 years with acute lymphoblastic leukemia, due to receive a stem cell transplant. The genes are TRBV29-1 and TRBJ1-1; D is possibly TRBD1 (5 bases). The CDR3 region has the DNA TGCAGCGCCGGGGGTAGGGACCGATCTGAAGCTTTCTTT. Encoded protein: CSAGGRDRSEAFF.